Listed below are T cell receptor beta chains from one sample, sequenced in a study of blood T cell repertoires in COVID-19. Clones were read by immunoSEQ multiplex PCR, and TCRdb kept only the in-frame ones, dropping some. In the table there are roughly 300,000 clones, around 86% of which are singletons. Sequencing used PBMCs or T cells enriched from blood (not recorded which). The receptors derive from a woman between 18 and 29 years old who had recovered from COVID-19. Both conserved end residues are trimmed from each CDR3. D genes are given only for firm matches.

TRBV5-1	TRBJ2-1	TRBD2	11	ASAGGAYNEQF
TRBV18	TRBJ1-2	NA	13	ASSPPSAGGYGYT
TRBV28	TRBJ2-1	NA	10	ASLLQGSEQF
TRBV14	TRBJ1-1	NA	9	ASSPGSEAF
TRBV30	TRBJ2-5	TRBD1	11	AWSRGRSETQY
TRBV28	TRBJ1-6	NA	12	ASSPGVETTTLH
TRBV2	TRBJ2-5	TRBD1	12	ASSVDRGQETQY
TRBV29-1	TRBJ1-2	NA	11	SVRDTLNYGYT
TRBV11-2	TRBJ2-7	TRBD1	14	ASGLLPGTGNYEQY
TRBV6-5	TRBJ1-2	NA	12	ASTQWSGDYGYT
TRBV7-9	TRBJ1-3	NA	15	ASSLTYTESYGNTIY
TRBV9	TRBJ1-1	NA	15	ASSVGEFWGPGTEAF
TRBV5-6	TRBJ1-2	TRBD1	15	ASSQLGTGGRDYGYT
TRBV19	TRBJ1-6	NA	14	ASSMGRRGSNSPLH
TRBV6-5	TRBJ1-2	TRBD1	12	ASSSGQANYGYT
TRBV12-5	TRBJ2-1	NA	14	ASGPTGLLTYNEQF
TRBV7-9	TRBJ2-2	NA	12	ASSPFTDTGELF
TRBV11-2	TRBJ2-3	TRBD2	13	ASSPRTRNTDTQY
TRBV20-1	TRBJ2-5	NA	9	SAPGVKTQY
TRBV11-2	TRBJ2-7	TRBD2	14	ASSTWTSGRPYEQY
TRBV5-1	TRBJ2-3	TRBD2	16	ASSSREGGVASTDTQY
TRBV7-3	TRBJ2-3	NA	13	ASSLAGASTDTQY
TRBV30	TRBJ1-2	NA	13	AWSEFRGGENGYT
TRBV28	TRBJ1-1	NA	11	ASTDSSYAEAF
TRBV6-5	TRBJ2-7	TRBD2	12	ASGTPAGGYEQY
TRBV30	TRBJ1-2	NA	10	AWSHYRVHYT
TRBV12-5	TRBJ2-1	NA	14	ASGSLTGSSYNEQF
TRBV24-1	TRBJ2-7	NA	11	ATSDGRRYEQY
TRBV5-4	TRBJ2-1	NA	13	ASSLPKGVYNEQF
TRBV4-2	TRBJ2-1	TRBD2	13	ASSAGGLSHNEQF